These 4 T cell receptor beta chains originate from one sample sequenced in a study of blood T cell repertoires in COVID-19. The table came from immunoSEQ multiplex PCR; TCRdb's copy has only in-frame clones and leaves some out. The sample has about 210,000 clones, approximately 86% seen once. Sequencing was carried out using PBMCs or T cells enriched from blood (not recorded which). The receptors derive from a woman in her forties in a cohort exposed to, infected with or recovered from COVID-19 (not recorded which).

This clone was detected many times. The chain recombines TRBV6-2 or TRBV6-3 with TRBJ2-7; 11 nucleotides match TRBD1. CDR1 is MNHEY and CDR2 is SVGEGT in the germline V gene. The CDR3 totals 19 residues. V was pared by 0 bases and J by 3 bases, with 13 bases of the junction left unmatched. CDR3 in DNA: TGTGCCAGCAGTTACTCGGAGCGGACAGGGGGCGCCCCGATCTACGAGCAGTACTTC. The encoded protein is CASSYSERTGGAPIYEQYF.

This chain links TRBV3-1 (or the pseudogene TRBV3-2) with TRBJ2-7; D might be TRBD1 (6 bases). CDR1 and CDR2 from the germline V gene are LGHDT and YNNKEL (reference sequence). V was trimmed by 3 bases and J by 3 bases, leaving 18 bases between them. The CDR3 is 16 amino acids. CDR3 DNA sequence: TGTGCCAGCAGCCAGGGGACACCTACCCCATACTACGAGCAGTACTTC. It translates to CASSQGTPTPYYEQYF.

This clone was observed once. This chain connects TRBV5-4 to TRBJ1-6; TRBD1 aligns across 7 bases. The CDR3 runs to 15 residues. The germline gives CDR1 SGHNT, CDR2 YYREEE (reference sequence). V dropped 3 bases and J dropped 10; count of bases not matched to a gene: 10. CDR3 loop: CASSSGATGWSPLHF. CDR3 coding DNA: TGTGCCAGCAGCTCGGGGGCGACAGGGTGGTCACCCCTCCACTTT.

As DNA, the CDR3 is TGTGCCAGCAGTTGGGACATCCCAAATCAGCCCCAGCATTTT. It translates to CASSWDIPNQPQHF. The rearrangement uses TRBV6-2 or TRBV6-3 and TRBJ1-5, with TRBD1 as a possible D gene (6 bases). The V end lost 4 bases, the J end lost 4 bases, and 11 bases lay between the germline ends. Germline loops: CDR1 MNHEY, CDR2 SVGEGT. The CDR3 covers 14 residues.